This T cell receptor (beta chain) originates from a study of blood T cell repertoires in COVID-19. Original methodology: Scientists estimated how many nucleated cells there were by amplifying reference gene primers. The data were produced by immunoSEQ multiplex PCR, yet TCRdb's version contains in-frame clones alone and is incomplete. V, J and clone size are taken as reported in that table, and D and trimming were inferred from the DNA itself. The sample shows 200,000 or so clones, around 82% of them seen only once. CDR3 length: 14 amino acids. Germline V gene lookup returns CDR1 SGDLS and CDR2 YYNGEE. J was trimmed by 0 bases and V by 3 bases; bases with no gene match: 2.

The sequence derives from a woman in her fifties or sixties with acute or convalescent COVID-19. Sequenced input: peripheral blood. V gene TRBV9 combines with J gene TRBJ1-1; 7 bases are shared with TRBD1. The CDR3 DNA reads TGTGCCAGCAGCGAGACAGGGCTGAACACTGAAGCTTTCTTT. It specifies CASSETGLNTEAFF.